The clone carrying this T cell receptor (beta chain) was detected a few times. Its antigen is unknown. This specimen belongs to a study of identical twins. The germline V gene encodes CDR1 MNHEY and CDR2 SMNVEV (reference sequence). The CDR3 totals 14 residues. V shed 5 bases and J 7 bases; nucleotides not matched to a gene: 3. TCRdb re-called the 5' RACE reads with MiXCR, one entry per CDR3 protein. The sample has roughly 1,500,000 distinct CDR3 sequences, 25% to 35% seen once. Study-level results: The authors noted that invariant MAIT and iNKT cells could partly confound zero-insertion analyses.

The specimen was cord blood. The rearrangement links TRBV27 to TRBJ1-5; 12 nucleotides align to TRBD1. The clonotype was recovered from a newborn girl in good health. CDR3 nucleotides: TGTGCCAGCAGTGCCGGGACAGGGGGCCAGCCCCAGCATTTT. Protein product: CASSAGTGGQPQHF.